The 21 T cell receptor beta chains presented below share a single source sample, sequenced in a study of CD8+ T cells in alopecia areata (dated by TCRdb to 2017 to 2018). Libraries were made using the immunoSEQ multiplex PCR assay. For TCR sequencing, RNA was extracted from every sample and reverse transcribed into cDNA to serve as template. The immuneACCESS repertoire file appears here via TCRdb, limited to in-frame rearrangements. These files lack a portion of the clones; in checked studies, under half of the deficit traces to unresolved V genes, and the cause of the others is not known. In this sample the table shows tens of thousands of clones, about 83% of which occur a single time. The ten largest account for around 20% of the sample. The specimen was NKG2D-low CD8+ T cells sorted from blood. The cell subset or site tag for this specimen amounts to: sorted CD8+ NKG2D-low blood T cells. Source of these receptors: a human donor with alopecia areata.

The rearrangement links TRBV7-7 to TRBJ2-5; 7 bases map to TRBD2. From germline, CDR1 is SSHAT and CDR2 FNYEAQ (reference sequence). Trimming cost V 2 bases and J 2 bases; bases outside gene matches: 5. This CDR3 region has 15 residues. In DNA, the CDR3 is TGTGCCAGCAGCTTATCGGCTAGCGGACAAGAGACCCAGTACTTC. This sequence encodes CASSLSASGQETQYF.

V gene TRBV28 combines with J gene TRBJ2-7, with TRBD2 matching over 9 bases. Trimming cost V 6 bases and J 1 base; bases outside gene matches: 13. The CDR3 sequence is 17 residues long. The germline V gene encodes CDR1 MDHEN and CDR2 SYDVKM. CDR3 bases: TGTGCCAGCAGGCCAGGAACCGGACTAGCGACTTCCTACGAGCAGTACTTC. It is translated as CASRPGTGLATSYEQYF.

This clone came up a few times. The chain couples TRBV6-4 to TRBJ2-3; 10 bases map to TRBD2. The trim removed 3 bases at V and 4 bases at J, leaving 4 bases unmatched. CDR3 length: 15 residues. Germline V gene sequence: CDR1 MRHNA, CDR2 SNTAGT. The CDR3 region is CASSEASGGPDTQYF. In DNA form, the CDR3 reads TGTGCCAGCAGTGAGGCTAGCGGGGGTCCAGATACGCAGTATTTT.

This clone appeared a few times. J is TRBJ2-1 and V is TRBV7-9; perhaps TRBD2 as D (6 bases). There are 12 residues in the CDR3. Germline V lookup: CDR1 SEHNR, CDR2 FQNEAQ (reference sequence). V was shortened by 8 bases and J by 9 bases, with 14 bases between the two germline ends. CDR3 sequence (DNA): TGTGCCAGCTCTTTCGGGAGCTCTGAGCAGTTCTTC. This translates into CASSFGSSEQFF.

The chain uses TRBV27 and TRBJ1-5; a weak D match, TRBD1 (5 bases). The V gene's germline CDR1 is MNHEY and CDR2 SMNVEV (reference sequence). Trimming left V 2 bases short and J 2 bases short, with 7 bases between. There are 14 residues in the CDR3. CDR3 loop: CASSLRGGNQPQHF. The DNA for the CDR3 is TGTGCCAGCAGTTTACGAGGGGGCAATCAGCCCCAGCATTTT.

The chain recombines TRBV29-1 with TRBJ2-5; perhaps TRBD2 as D (6 bases). Germline assignment: CDR1 SQVTM and CDR2 ANQGSEA. V was pared by 4 bases and J by 5 bases, with 14 bases between. The CDR3 extends over 13 amino acids. Written as DNA, the CDR3 is TGCAGCGTTGCTAGCGTCCTCCGGGAGACCCAGTACTTC. Residues: CSVASVLRETQYF.

The chain carries TRBV7-9 and TRBJ2-5; possibly TRBD2 for D (5 bases). The CDR3 spans 17 residues. The germline gives CDR1 SEHNR, CDR2 FQNEAQ (reference sequence). V was shortened by 4 bases and J by 0 bases, with 18 bases between the two germline ends. The CDR3 spells CASSSSKYGIYQETQYF. The CDR3 bases are TGTGCCAGCAGCTCATCCAAATACGGGATTTACCAAGAGACCCAGTACTTC.

The chain carries TRBV4-1 and TRBJ2-1; D is unresolved. Germline CDR1 MGHRA, CDR2 YSYEKL. CDR3 length: 11 amino acids. Trimming stripped 2 bases from V and 4 bases from J, with 0 bases between. Here the CDR3 reads CASSQYNEQFF. Here the CDR3 DNA reads TGCGCCAGCAGCCAATACAATGAGCAGTTCTTC.

This clone was seen only a few times. This chain uses TRBV14 with TRBJ2-7; D remains ambiguous. The CDR3 runs 11 residues. V was pared by 1 base and J by 3 bases, with 1 base between. Per the germline V gene, CDR1 is SGHDN and CDR2 is FVKESK. CDR3 loop: CASSQGYEQYF. CDR3 nucleotide sequence: TGTGCCAGCAGCCAAGGCTACGAGCAGTACTTC.

The chain links TRBV4-1 to TRBJ2-1; no definite D call. Germline CDR1 and CDR2: MGHRA and YSYEKL. The length of the CDR3 is 14 residues. V lost 2 bases and J 3 bases, leaving 8 bases between the germline ends. The DNA of the CDR3 is TGCGCCAGCAGCCAACCCGGCAACTACAATGAGCAGTTCTTC. Its protein is CASSQPGNYNEQFF.

The chain couples TRBV6-5 to TRBJ2-3; TRBD1 is a possible D gene (5 bases). Trimming pared 8 bases from V and 0 bases from J, leaving 9 bases between. The germline gives CDR1 MNHEY, CDR2 SVGAGI. The CDR3 extends over 13 amino acids. In nucleotides, the CDR3 is TGTGCCAGCGGGGCCCGAAGCACAGATACGCAGTATTTT. Amino acids: CASGARSTDTQYF.

V is TRBV29-1 and J is TRBJ2-2; TRBD1 agrees at 9 bases. The CDR3 spans 14 residues. Germline trimming cut 6 bases from V and 4 bases from J; bases unmatched to any gene: 6. CDR1 and CDR2 from the germline V gene are SQVTM and ANQGSEA. DNA for the CDR3: TGCAGCGTCGGGACAGGGTTTAGCACCGGGGAGCTGTTTTTT. It encodes CSVGTGFSTGELFF.

Here the CDR3 DNA reads TGTGCCAGCAGTGAATTGGTAAGGGTCGAAGAGACCCAGTACTTC. Protein product: CASSELVRVEETQYF. The chain carries TRBV2 and TRBJ2-5; D remains unclear. Trimming pared 2 bases from V and 3 bases from J, leaving 13 bases between. The CDR3 is made up of 15 amino acids. Germline V gives CDR1 SNHLY, CDR2 FYNNEI.

V gene TRBV4-1 combines with J gene TRBJ2-1; 11 nucleotides align to TRBD2. The CDR3 totals 15 residues. Germline V lookup: CDR1 MGHRA, CDR2 YSYEKL. V lost 4 bases, J lost 6 bases, and 5 bases stayed unmatched. The CDR3, as DNA: TGCGCCAGCAGCCCTCGACTAGCGGGGCCCAATGAGCAGTTCTTC. Translated, it gives CASSPRLAGPNEQFF.

Within the sample, this clone is medium-sized. The rearrangement links TRBV28 to TRBJ2-3; 7 nucleotides line up with TRBD2. Per germline, CDR1 MDHEN and CDR2 SYDVKM. The CDR3 sequence is 15 residues long. Trimming cost V 6 bases and J 2 bases; bases outside gene matches: 8. The CDR3 DNA sequence: TGTGCCAGCAGACCCGGGACTACAGACACAGATACGCAGTATTTT. Translated: CASRPGTTDTDTQYF.

This CDR3 is CASSDGRALEQFF. The CDR3 coding sequence is TGTGCCAGCAGCGACGGGAGGGCCCTGGAGCAGTTCTTC. The chain carries TRBV9 and TRBJ2-1; 8 bases match TRBD2. The junction had 6 bases not matched to a gene; V was cut back by 3 bases and J by 10 bases. CDR1 SGDLS and CDR2 YYNGEE come from the germline V gene. This CDR3 is 13 amino acids long.

This chain uses TRBV7-9 with TRBJ2-5; 7 bases fit TRBD1. Germline assignment: CDR1 SEHNR and CDR2 FQNEAQ (reference sequence). This CDR3 is built from 15 residues. Trimming took 3 bases from V and 4 from J; bases not matched to a gene: 8. The CDR3 sequence: CASSLRQGRGETQYF. The CDR3 region has the DNA TGTGCCAGCAGCTTGAGACAGGGACGGGGAGAGACCCAGTACTTC.

The V and J genes are TRBV4-2 and TRBJ2-6, with TRBD1 matching over 7 bases. Germline CDR1 reads LGHNA; CDR2 reads YNFKEQ. V lost 7 bases to trimming and J lost 1 base; unmatched junction nucleotides: 4. This CDR3 is built from 15 residues. CDR3 nucleotide sequence: TGTGCCAGCATGGAACAGGGGTCTGGGGCCAACGTCCTGACTTTC. Translated, it gives CASMEQGSGANVLTF.

This clone was counted only a few times. The V gene is TRBV6-4, the J gene TRBJ2-2; D is uncertain. The CDR3 has 14 amino acids. The germline V gene has CDR1 MRHNA and CDR2 SNTAGT. The V end was cut by 4 bases, the J end by 1 base, with 7 bases between. In DNA, the CDR3 is TGTGCCAGCAGTGGCGACGGGAACACCGGGGAGCTGTTTTTT. Its protein product is CASSGDGNTGELFF.

Written as DNA, the CDR3 is TGTGCCAGCAGGGCCTACAATGAGCAGTTCTTC. Residues: CASRAYNEQFF. This sequence joins TRBV7-9 and TRBJ2-1; D unclear. Trimming shortened V by 6 bases and J by 2 bases, and 2 bases separated the two germline ends. The CDR3 spans 11 residues. Per germline, CDR1 SEHNR and CDR2 FQNEAQ (reference sequence).

This rearrangement joins TRBV9 to TRBJ1-4, with TRBD1 identical over 8 bases. Per germline, CDR1 SGDLS and CDR2 YYNGEE. V trimming: 4 bases; J trimming: 8 bases; junction bases outside the gene matches: 7. The CDR3 extends over 14 amino acids. The CDR3 sequence is CASSPGQGGEKLFF. CDR3 DNA: TGTGCCAGCAGCCCAGGACAGGGCGGAGAAAAACTGTTTTTT.